This T cell receptor (beta chain) came from a study of shared clonotypes between healthy human individuals. TCRdb keeps only in-frame clones here, not all; method: immunoSEQ multiplex PCR. Of roughly 2.2 million clones listed, 85% to 95% were seen once; the top ten hold about 0.41%. Trimming removed 5 bases at V and 0 bases at J, with 11 bases between. The germline V gene has CDR1 SGHAT and CDR2 FQNNGV. This CDR3 has 15 amino acids. Donors had no recently reported acute infections or vaccinations and were HIV-negative. The TCR sequence derives from a young man in good health. Some clones in this sample may be carry-over from other donors' samples. The genes are TRBV11-2 and TRBJ1-3, with D hard to call. What was sequenced was naive CD4+ T cells from PBMCs. The subset was: CD45RA+ positively selected. CDR3 protein: CASSVTASSGNTIYF. CDR3 coding DNA: TGTGCCAGCAGCGTTACAGCGAGCTCTGGAAACACCATATATTTT.